The following is a T cell receptor (beta chain) sequence with its context. This sample is part of a study of cytomegalovirus exposure and HLA in healthy donors. V gave up 1 base and J gave up 6 bases, with 4 bases separating them. CDR1 is SGHVS, CDR2 FNYEAQ, per germline. CDR3 length: 12 residues. The PCR used 60 Vbeta and 13 Jbeta primers. In the study's own analysis: Roughly 80 million unique TCR beta chains, roughly 11 million of them shared, were counted by a later analysis. TCRdb's table, derived via immunoSEQ multiplex PCR, lists solely in-frame clones and lacks some. V, J and clone size are those of that table, while D and trimming were read from the DNA. The sample has 160,000 or so clones; approximately 74% are singletons.

The sequenced sample consisted of PBMCs. The rearrangement joins TRBV7-6 to TRBJ2-1, with unresolved D. This sequence originates from a woman aged 25 to 39 in good health and CMV-seronegative. CDR3 sequence: CASSLGSNEQFF. The CDR3 DNA sequence: TGTGCCAGCAGCTTAGGGAGCAATGAGCAGTTCTTC.